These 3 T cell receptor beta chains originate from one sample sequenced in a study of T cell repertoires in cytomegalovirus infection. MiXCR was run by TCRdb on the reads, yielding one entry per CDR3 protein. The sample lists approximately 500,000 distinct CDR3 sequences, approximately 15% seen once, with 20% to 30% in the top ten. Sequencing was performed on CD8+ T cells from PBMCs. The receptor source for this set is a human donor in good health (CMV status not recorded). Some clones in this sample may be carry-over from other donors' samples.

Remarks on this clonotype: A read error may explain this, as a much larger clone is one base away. DNA of the CDR3: TGTGCCAGCGAACAGACCGCCGAGACCCAGTACTTC. Amino acid sequence: CASEQTAETQYF. The rearrangement uses TRBV11-2 and TRBJ2-5; D gene ambiguous. CDR1 and CDR2 from the germline V gene are SGHAT and FQNNGV. Trimming left V 8 bases short and J 5 bases short, with 12 bases between. This CDR3 region has 12 residues.

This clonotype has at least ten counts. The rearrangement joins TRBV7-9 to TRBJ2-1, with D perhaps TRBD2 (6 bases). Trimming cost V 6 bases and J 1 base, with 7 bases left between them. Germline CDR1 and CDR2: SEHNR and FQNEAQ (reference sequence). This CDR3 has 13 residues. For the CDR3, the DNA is TGTGCCAGCAGGGCGGGGTCCTACAATGAGCAGTTCTTC. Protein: CASRAGSYNEQFF.

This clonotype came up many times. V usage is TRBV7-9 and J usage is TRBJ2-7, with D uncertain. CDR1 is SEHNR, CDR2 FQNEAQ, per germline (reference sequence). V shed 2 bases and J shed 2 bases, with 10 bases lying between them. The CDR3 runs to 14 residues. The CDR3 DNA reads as TGTGCCAGCAGCTTATCTCTGAGGACCTACGAGCAGTACTTC. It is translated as CASSLSLRTYEQYF.